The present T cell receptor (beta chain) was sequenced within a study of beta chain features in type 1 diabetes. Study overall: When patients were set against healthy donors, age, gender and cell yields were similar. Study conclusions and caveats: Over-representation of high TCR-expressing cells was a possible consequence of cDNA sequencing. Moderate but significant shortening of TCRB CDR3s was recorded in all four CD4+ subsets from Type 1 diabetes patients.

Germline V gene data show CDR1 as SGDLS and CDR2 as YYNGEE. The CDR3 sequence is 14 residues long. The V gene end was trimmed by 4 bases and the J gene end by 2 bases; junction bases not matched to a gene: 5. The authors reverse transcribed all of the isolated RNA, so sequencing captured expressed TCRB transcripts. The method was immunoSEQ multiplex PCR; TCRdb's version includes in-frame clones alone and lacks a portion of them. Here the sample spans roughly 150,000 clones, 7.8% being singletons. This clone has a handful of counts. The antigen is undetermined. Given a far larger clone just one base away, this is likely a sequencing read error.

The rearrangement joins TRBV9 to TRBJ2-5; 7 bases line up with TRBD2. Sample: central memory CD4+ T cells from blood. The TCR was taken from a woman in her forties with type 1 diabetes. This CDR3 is CASSFSGGQETQYF. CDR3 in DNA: TGTGCCAGCAGCTTTTCGGGGGGACAAGAGACCCAGTACTTC.